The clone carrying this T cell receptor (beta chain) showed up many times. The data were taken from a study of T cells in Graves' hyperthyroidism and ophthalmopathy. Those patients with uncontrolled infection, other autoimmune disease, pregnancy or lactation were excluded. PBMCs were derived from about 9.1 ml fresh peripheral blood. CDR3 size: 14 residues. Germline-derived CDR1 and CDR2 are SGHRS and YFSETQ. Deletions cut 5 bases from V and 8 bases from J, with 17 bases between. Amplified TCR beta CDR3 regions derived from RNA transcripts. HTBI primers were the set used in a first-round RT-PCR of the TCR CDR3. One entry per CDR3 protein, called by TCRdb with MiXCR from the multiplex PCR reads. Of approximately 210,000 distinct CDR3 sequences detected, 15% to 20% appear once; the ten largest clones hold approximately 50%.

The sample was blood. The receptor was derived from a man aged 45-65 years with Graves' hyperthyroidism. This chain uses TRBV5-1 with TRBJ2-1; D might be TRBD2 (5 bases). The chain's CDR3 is CASRLVGSGDEQFF. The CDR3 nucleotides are TGCGCCAGCAGATTAGTTGGGTCCGGGGATGAGCAGTTCTTC.